Listed below are T cell receptor beta chains from one sample, sequenced in a study of T cells after yellow fever vaccination. MiXCR, run by TCRdb on the 5' RACE reads, gives a single entry per CDR3 protein. This sample has about 150,000 distinct CDR3 sequences; more than 6.5% occur once, and the top ten carry under 0.7%. This sample comprised CD4+ T cells sorted from PBMCs, obtained 10 days after the yellow fever booster vaccination. The receptors originated from a young man who received the YFV17D yellow fever vaccine. The CDR3 runs from the conserved cysteine through the conserved F or W. A D gene is named only where the DNA matches it firmly. Clone size is shown for a subset of rows, as once, few, many or a class of expanded clone.

TRBV3-1	TRBJ2-5	.	TRBD1	TGTGCCAGCAGCCAAGATAGGGGGACAGGGTCCCAAGAGACCCAGTACTTC	CASSQDRGTGSQETQYF
TRBV6-2/TRBV6-3	TRBJ2-7	many	TRBD2	TGTGCCAGCAGACCCGGGGGGAGTCCATACGAGCAGTACTTC	CASRPGGSPYEQYF
TRBV7-2	TRBJ2-1	many	TRBD1	TGTGCCAGCAGCTTAGCGGGGACAGGGTTCGACAATGAGCAGTTCTTC	CASSLAGTGFDNEQFF
TRBV7-2	TRBJ2-1	many	TRBD2	TGTGCCAGCAGAGGACTAGCGGGAGTGGAGTTCTTC	CASRGLAGVEFF
TRBV5-1	TRBJ2-1	many	.	TGCGCCAGCAGTTTACAGGGCCCCTCCTACAATGAGCAGTTCTTC	CASSLQGPSYNEQFF
TRBV12-3/TRBV12-4	TRBJ1-6	many	TRBD1	TGTGCCAGCAGTTTAGGAGGGACAGCAACTTCACCCCTCCACTTT	CASSLGGTATSPLHF
TRBV6-2/TRBV6-3	TRBJ2-6	many	.	TGTGCCAGCAGTACCCCGGGGGCTGGGGCCAACGTCCTGACTTTC	CASSTPGAGANVLTF
TRBV21-1	TRBJ2-1	many	.	TGTGCCAGCAGCAAACCCTTCCAGGGGAAGGATGAGCAGTTCTTC	CASSKPFQGKDEQFF
TRBV7-9	TRBJ2-5	many	.	TGTGCCAGCAGCCACGGGGTCCCGGGTTCGGCAGAGACCCAGTACTTC	CASSHGVPGSAETQYF
TRBV3-1	TRBJ2-7	.	.	TGTGCCACCTCCCAAGATGGAGACTACCCCTTCTCCTACGAGCAGTACTTC	CATSQDGDYPFSYEQYF
TRBV9	TRBJ1-2	many	.	TGTGCCAGCAGCGACCGACCCGGGACCTATGGCTACACCTTC	CASSDRPGTYGYTF
TRBV11-2	TRBJ1-2	few	TRBD1	TGTGCCAGCAGCTTCGGGGACAGGGGACGGGGTGGCTACACCTTC	CASSFGDRGRGGYTF
TRBV6-5	TRBJ2-1	many	.	TGTGCCAGCACTCAGGGTACAAAGCAGTTCTTC	CASTQGTKQFF
TRBV20-1	TRBJ2-1	many	TRBD2	TGCAGTGCTCCCCAACGGGGGGGGTACAATGAGCAGTTCTTC	CSAPQRGGYNEQFF
TRBV12-3/TRBV12-4	TRBJ2-1	many	TRBD1	TGTGCCAGCAGTTTCGGGACAGGGAAGAATGAGCAGTTCTTC	CASSFGTGKNEQFF
TRBV30	TRBJ2-3	.	TRBD2	TGTGCCTGGAGTCCCTTAGCGGGAGGGCCGACAGATACGCAGTATTTT	CAWSPLAGGPTDTQYF
TRBV7-9	TRBJ2-1	.	.	TGTGCCAGCAGCTTAGGATTCGAGGGGCATGAGCAGTTCTTC	CASSLGFEGHEQFF
TRBV5-1	TRBJ1-1	many	.	TGCGCCAGCAGCTTGGGCCCGGACACTGAAGCTTTCTTT	CASSLGPDTEAFF
TRBV7-2	TRBJ2-7	many	.	TGTGCCAGCAGCTTAGTGGCTGGAGCCGAGTTCCCCTACGAGCAGTACTTC	CASSLVAGAEFPYEQYF
TRBV6-4	TRBJ1-5	.	.	TGTGCCAGCAGTGAGGGCAGTACAAACAATCAGCCCCAGCATTTT	CASSEGSTNNQPQHF
TRBV2	TRBJ2-3	many	.	TGTGCCAGCAGTGAGGTCAGAAGCACAGATACGCAGTATTTT	CASSEVRSTDTQYF
TRBV5-1	TRBJ2-3	many	.	TGCGCCAGCAGCTTAAACAGCCCCGGCACTAGCACAGATACGCAGTATTTT	CASSLNSPGTSTDTQYF
TRBV7-2	TRBJ2-1	many	TRBD1	TGTGCCAGCAGCACTGGGGTCGACAGGGTCTCTCGGGTCTTC	CASSTGVDRVSRVF